Below, 21 T cell receptor beta chains from the same sample are listed, as sequenced in a study of OX40 agonist ivuxolimab in advanced cancers. Clones were read by immunoSEQ multiplex PCR, and TCRdb kept only the in-frame ones, dropping some. The sample contains about 76,000 clones, 85% of which appear only once. This specimen consisted of CD4+ or CD8+ T cells sorted from blood, obtained in a trial of the OX40 agonist ivuxolimab. The receptors stem from an adult with an advanced solid tumor such as melanoma, head and neck, liver or kidney cancer.

This chain joins TRBV2 and TRBJ2-5; 10 bases align to TRBD1. The germline V gene encodes CDR1 SNHLY and CDR2 FYNNEI. J was trimmed by 4 bases and V by 6 bases; bases with no gene match: 2. The length of the CDR3 is 13 residues. The chain's CDR3 is CASSGTGVETQYF. For the CDR3, the DNA is TGTGCCAGCAGCGGGACAGGGGTAGAGACCCAGTACTTC. The full variable domain, with the rest looked up from reference TRBV2 and TRBJ2-5, is EPEVTQTPSHQVTQMGQEVILRCVPISNHLYFYWYRQILGQKVEFLVSFYNNEISEKSEIFDDQFSVERPDGSNFTLKIRSTKLEDSAMYFCASSGTGVETQYFGPGTRLLVL.

This chain uses TRBV7-9 with TRBJ2-3; D remains unclear. Looked up from germline, CDR1 is SEHNR and CDR2 is FQNEAQ (reference sequence). This CDR3 is 14 amino acids long. Trimming took 1 base from V and 8 from J, leaving 13 bases between them. Here the CDR3 DNA reads TGTGCCAGCAGCTTAGTGGCCGGCCAACCTACGCAGTATTTT. Translating it yields CASSLVAGQPTQYF.

This chain uses TRBV10-3 with TRBJ1-2, with TRBD1 matching over 11 bases. Trimming cost V 2 bases and J 8 bases; bases outside gene matches: 4. This CDR3 is built from 14 residues. Looked up from germline, CDR1 is ENHRY and CDR2 is SYGVKD. The CDR3 coding sequence is TGTGCCATCAGTGAGGCGGACAGGGGGCGAGGCTACACCTTC. Translated, it gives CAISEADRGRGYTF.

The chain recombines TRBV6-6 with TRBJ2-7, with 9 positions matching TRBD1. Germline V CDR1 and CDR2: MNHNY, SVGAGI (reference sequence). J was trimmed by 2 bases and V by 6 bases; bases with no gene match: 8. This CDR3 has 15 residues. CDR3 sequence (DNA): TGTGCCAGCAGGTTTACCGGGACAGGGACCTACGAGCAGTACTTC. Protein: CASRFTGTGTYEQYF.

In this sample, this clone turned up a few times. J is TRBJ1-6 and V is TRBV30, with 7 bases matching TRBD1. Losses at the gene ends were 7 bases for V and 6 bases for J; bases not matched to a gene: 9. Germline V CDR1 and CDR2: GTSNPN, SVGIG (reference sequence). The CDR3 runs 14 residues. CDR3 protein: CALGQLMSNSPLHF. CDR3 bases: TGTGCCTTGGGACAGCTAATGAGTAATTCACCCCTCCACTTT.

V usage is TRBV7-2 and J usage is TRBJ2-5; D ambiguous. V lost 7 bases and J 1 base, leaving 16 bases between the germline ends. CDR1 SGHTA and CDR2 FQGNSA come from the germline V gene. The CDR3 totals 15 residues. Here the CDR3 reads CASTPRRSVQETQYF. DNA for the CDR3: TGTGCCAGCACCCCACGGCGGAGCGTCCAAGAGACCCAGTACTTC.

The rearrangement links TRBV9 to TRBJ1-2; D not certain. Per germline, CDR1 SGDLS and CDR2 YYNGEE. V was clipped by 3 bases and J by 4 bases, with 10 bases between them. This CDR3 contains 13 residues. This CDR3 is CASSDAYGYGYTF. The CDR3 DNA reads as TGTGCCAGCAGCGATGCCTACGGCTATGGCTACACCTTC.

The V and J genes are TRBV6-6 and TRBJ1-1; no definite D call. The CDR3 spans 13 residues. Trimming pared 6 bases from V and 4 bases from J, leaving 12 bases between. CDR1 and CDR2 from the germline V gene are MNHNY and SVGAGI (reference sequence). In DNA form, the CDR3 reads TGTGCCAGCAGGGGAAAGGATGCCACTGAAGCTTTCTTT. It yields the protein CASRGKDATEAFF.

V is TRBV5-1 and J is TRBJ2-1; the match to TRBD1 covers 7 bases. The CDR3 runs to 15 residues. J lost 0 bases, V lost 4 bases, and 4 bases had no gene match. The germline CDR1 and CDR2 sequences are SGHRS and YFSETQ. The CDR3 DNA sequence: TGCGCCAGCAGCGAGACAGGGAGCTCCTACAATGAGCAGTTCTTC. It is translated as CASSETGSSYNEQFF. The full variable domain, rest sourced from reference TRBV5-1 and TRBJ2-1, is KAGVTQTPRYLIKTRGQQVTLSCSPISGHRSVSWYQQTPGQGLQFLFEYFSETQRNKGNFPGRFSGRQFSNSRSEMNVSTLELGDSALYLCASSETGSSYNEQFFGPGTRLTVL.

Notes on this clone: The sample carries other DNA sequences with the same CDR3. The chain employs TRBV7-9 and TRBJ2-3, with D uncertain. Germline CDR1 is SEHNR and CDR2 is FQNEAQ (reference sequence). The CDR3 length is 13 residues. Trimming stripped 0 bases from V and 2 bases from J, with 3 bases between. The CDR3 DNA follows: TGTGCCAGCAGCTTAGCTATCACAGATACGCAGTATTTT. Translating gives CASSLAITDTQYF.

This sequence joins TRBV10-3 and TRBJ2-1, with D perhaps matching TRBD1 (6 bases). The CDR3 totals 12 residues. Trimming pared 9 bases from V and 4 bases from J, leaving 10 bases between. CDR1 ENHRY and CDR2 SYGVKD come from the germline V gene. The CDR3 loop reads CAMRTEYNEQFF. CDR3 DNA: TGTGCCATGAGGACAGAATACAATGAGCAGTTCTTC.

The J gene is TRBJ1-1, the V gene TRBV11-2; a possible D gene is TRBD1 (5 bases). Per the germline V gene, CDR1 is SGHAT and CDR2 is FQNNGV. The CDR3 extends over 13 amino acids. V was clipped by 5 bases and J by 10 bases, with 17 bases between them. CDR3 sequence reads: CASSGSRGRGAFF. As DNA, the CDR3 is TGTGCCAGCAGCGGTTCGAGGGGAAGGGGAGCTTTCTTT.

CDR3 amino acids: CASTPRQAHLTDTQYF. The CDR3 nucleotides read TGTGCCAGCACCCCCAGACAGGCTCATTTAACAGATACGCAGTATTTT. The rearrangement links TRBV6-6 to TRBJ2-3, with a weak D call TRBD1 (6 bases). Germline CDR1 reads MNHNY; CDR2 reads SVGAGI (reference sequence). The CDR3 is 16 residues long. Trimming stripped 7 bases from V and 3 bases from J, with 20 bases between.

The rearrangement joins TRBV13 to TRBJ2-3; 13 bases are shared with TRBD2. Per the germline V gene, CDR1 is PRHDT and CDR2 is FYEKMQ (reference sequence). V dropped 5 bases and J dropped 2; count of bases not matched to a gene: 16. There are 20 residues in the CDR3. CDR3: CASSPWTSGGPIPSTDTQYF. DNA for the CDR3: TGTGCCAGCAGCCCATGGACTAGCGGGGGCCCAATTCCCTCCACAGATACGCAGTATTTT. Together with reference TRBV13 and TRBJ2-3, the CDR3 gives the full variable domain: AAGVIQSPRHLIKEKRETATLKCYPIPRHDTVYWYQQGPGQDPQFLISFYEKMQSDKGSIPDRFSAQQFSDYHSELNMSSLELGDSALYFCASSPWTSGGPIPSTDTQYFGPGTRLTVL.

V and J are TRBV6-5 and TRBJ2-7, with a possible D match to TRBD2 (5 bases). Germline CDR1 MNHEY, CDR2 SVGAGI. Trimming shortened V by 2 bases and J by 4 bases, and 9 bases separated the two germline ends. This CDR3 comprises 13 residues. The CDR3 nucleotides read TGTGCCAGCAGTTACGGCAGGAGGTACGAGCAGTACTTC. This gives the protein CASSYGRRYEQYF.

This clone was recorded once. This chain's CDR3 is CASSGGPTGGSGGYTF. CDR3 nucleotide sequence: TGTGCCAGCAGCGGCGGACCTACAGGGGGGTCTGGAGGCTACACCTTC. The chain links TRBV5-6 to TRBJ1-2; 8 bases line up with TRBD1. V lost 4 bases and J lost 8; bases outside the gene matches: 16. Per the germline V gene, CDR1 is SGHDT and CDR2 is YYEEEE. This CDR3 comprises 16 residues.

The gene calls are TRBV5-4 and TRBJ2-7, with D maybe TRBD1 (6 bases). This CDR3 comprises 13 residues. Germline V lookup: CDR1 SGHNT, CDR2 YYREEE (reference sequence). Trimming cost V 0 bases and J 6 bases, with 10 bases left between them. The CDR3 sequence: CASSLDRAGEQYF. CDR3 nucleotide sequence: TGTGCCAGCAGCTTGGACAGGGCCGGCGAGCAGTACTTC.

This clone came up a few times. V is TRBV7-2 and J is TRBJ1-4; no clear D. Trimming stripped 4 bases from V and 8 bases from J, with 17 bases between. The CDR3 runs to 15 residues. Germline V gives CDR1 SGHTA, CDR2 FQGNSA. The CDR3 loop reads CASSSGRSEGEKLFF. CDR3 nucleotides: TGTGCCAGCAGCTCCGGGAGGTCCGAGGGAGAAAAACTGTTTTTT.

The table lists this clone with a count of one. This chain connects TRBV18 to TRBJ2-7, with TRBD1 as a possible D gene (5 bases). This CDR3 has 12 residues. Trimming shortened V by 5 bases and J by 6 bases, and 11 bases separated the two germline ends. Germline CDR1 reads KGHSH; CDR2 reads LQKENI. Here the CDR3 DNA reads TGTGCCAGCTCAGCCTCTAGGGGCGAGCAGTACTTC. Translating gives CASSASRGEQYF.

The chain uses TRBV7-2 and TRBJ2-2; D is possibly TRBD2 (6 bases). Trimming pared 1 base from V and 7 bases from J, leaving 7 bases between. The CDR3 extends over 13 amino acids. Germline V gene sequence: CDR1 SGHTA, CDR2 FQGNSA. CDR3 protein: CASSLVGGGELFF. In DNA form, the CDR3 reads TGTGCCAGCAGCTTAGTCGGGGGCGGGGAGCTGTTTTTT.

This clone was detected only a few times. The rearrangement uses TRBV7-9 and TRBJ1-6; D gene unclear. This CDR3 has 14 residues. Trimming shortened V by 5 bases and J by 9 bases, and 14 bases separated the two germline ends. Germline V gives CDR1 SEHNR, CDR2 FQNEAQ (reference sequence). CDR3 region: CASSTDRGGSPLHF. CDR3 sequence (DNA): TGTGCCAGCAGCACGGACCGGGGTGGTTCACCCCTCCACTTT.